A single sample gave rise to the 21 T cell receptor beta chains below, sequenced in a study of shared T cell receptors in the human thymus. The assay was immunoSEQ multiplex PCR, and TCRdb's table has in-frame clones only and misses some. The data contain under 450,000 clones, over 90% of them singletons. Sequencing used thymocytes. These receptors all stem from a human donor.

The rearrangement joins TRBV5-6 to TRBJ2-7; 12 bases match TRBD2. V shed 1 base, J shed 2 bases, and the junction held 4 bases outside the gene matches. The CDR3 covers 16 residues. From germline, CDR1 is SGHDT and CDR2 YYEEEE. The CDR3 DNA is TGTGCCAGCAGCTTGAAGCTAGCGGGAGGGGCCTACGAGCAGTACTTC. Its protein product is CASSLKLAGGAYEQYF. Full variable domain (missing parts from reference TRBV5-6 and TRBJ2-7): DAGVTQSPTHLIKTRGQQVTLRCSPKSGHDTVSWYQQALGQGPQFIFQYYEEEERQRGNFPDRFSGHQFPNYSSELNVNALLLGDSALYLCASSLKLAGGAYEQYFGPGTRLTVT.

V is TRBV19 and J is TRBJ2-2; unclear D gene. In germline, CDR1 is LNHDA, CDR2 SQIVND (reference sequence). CDR3 size: 14 residues. Trimming removed 5 bases at V and 8 bases at J, with 15 bases between. The chain's CDR3 is CASSQRIGSGELFF. In DNA, the CDR3 is TGTGCCAGTAGTCAACGGATTGGGTCTGGGGAGCTGTTTTTT.

The chain couples TRBV11-3 to TRBJ2-7, with 8 bases that match TRBD1. This CDR3 is built from 16 residues. J was trimmed by 0 bases and V by 1 base; bases with no gene match: 5. The germline CDR1 and CDR2 sequences are SGHNT and YENEEA. In DNA form, the CDR3 reads TGTGCCAGCAGCTTAGGGTCCGGACAGGGCTCCTACGAGCAGTACTTC. Translated: CASSLGSGQGSYEQYF.

The chain is built from TRBV18 and TRBJ2-7; 14 bases agree with TRBD2. Unmatched junction bases numbered 3, after V lost 3 bases and J lost 5 bases. In germline, CDR1 is KGHSH, CDR2 LQKENI. This CDR3 region has 15 residues. The CDR3 nucleotides read TGTGCCAGCTCACCGGTGGGACTAGCGGGAGACGAGCAGTACTTC. Translated, it gives CASSPVGLAGDEQYF.

The chain links TRBV2 to TRBJ2-7; 10 bases agree with TRBD2. With 6 bases clipped from V and 0 bases from J, the junction kept 5 bases outside the gene matches. The CDR3 is 15 amino acids. Germline V gene data show CDR1 as SNHLY and CDR2 as FYNNEI. CDR3 coding DNA: TGTGCCAGCAGAACCGGGACTAGCGCCTCCTACGAGCAGTACTTC. Amino acids: CASRTGTSASYEQYF. Full variable domain (missing parts from reference TRBV2 and TRBJ2-7): EPEVTQTPSHQVTQMGQEVILRCVPISNHLYFYWYRQILGQKVEFLVSFYNNEISEKSEIFDDQFSVERPDGSNFTLKIRSTKLEDSAMYFCASRTGTSASYEQYFGPGTRLTVT.

This chain joins TRBV27 and TRBJ2-7; D possibly uses TRBD1 or TRBD2 (6 bases each). Looked up from germline, CDR1 is MNHEY and CDR2 is SMNVEV (reference sequence). With 3 bases removed from V and 0 bases from J, the gap between germline ends came to 15 bases. This CDR3 has 16 amino acids. The DNA of the CDR3 is TGTGCCAGCAGTTTCCTCGGACAGACTAGCTCCTACGAGCAGTACTTC. Its protein product is CASSFLGQTSSYEQYF.

The V call is TRBV7-4, the J call TRBJ1-2; TRBD1 agrees at 7 bases. In germline, CDR1 is SGHVT, CDR2 SQSDAQ. V was pared by 3 bases and J by 7 bases, with 11 bases of the junction left unmatched. The CDR3 runs 15 residues. The CDR3 protein is CASSFRQGRWSGYTF. The DNA for the CDR3 is TGTGCCAGCAGCTTTCGACAGGGTAGATGGAGTGGCTACACCTTC.

The V and J genes are TRBV29-1 and TRBJ2-3; TRBD1 agrees at 7 bases. Germline CDR1 is SQVTM and CDR2 is ANQGSEA. The CDR3 contains 15 residues. The J segment lost 0 bases and the V segment lost 7 bases, leaving 10 bases of the junction unmatched. The CDR3 nucleotides are TGCAGCGCCGACGGACAGGAGGATAGCACAGATACGCAGTATTTT. It codes for CSADGQEDSTDTQYF.

J is TRBJ1-1 and V is TRBV4-1; D not resolved. V gave up 4 bases and J gave up 1 base, with 10 bases separating them. This CDR3 region has 14 residues. CDR1 is MGHRA and CDR2 is YSYEKL in the germline V gene. CDR3 sequence (DNA): TGCGCCAGCAGCCCTGGGCTCCGGAACACTGAAGCTTTCTTT. Amino acids: CASSPGLRNTEAFF.

This chain joins TRBV14 and TRBJ1-2, with no clear D. In germline, CDR1 is SGHDN, CDR2 FVKESK. The ends were cut back, 0 bases at V and 6 bases at J, with 11 bases in the middle. This CDR3 is 14 amino acids long. The CDR3 loop is CASSQDRSIDGYTF. The CDR3 DNA reads as TGTGCCAGCAGCCAAGACAGGTCAATTGATGGCTACACCTTC.

The chain couples TRBV9 to TRBJ2-5; 7 bases map to TRBD1. The CDR3 consists of 15 residues. CDR1 SGDLS and CDR2 YYNGEE come from the germline V gene. The V segment lost 3 bases and the J segment 3 bases; nucleotides outside the gene matches: 8. CDR3 in amino acids: CASSARQGAKETQYF. DNA of the CDR3: TGTGCCAGCAGCGCTCGACAGGGCGCTAAAGAGACCCAGTACTTC.

This clone was observed a single time. This chain joins TRBV7-2 and TRBJ2-7; TRBD2 matches at 8 bases. The CDR3 length is 19 residues. From germline, CDR1 is SGHTA and CDR2 FQGNSA. The V segment lost 2 bases and the J segment 1 base; nucleotides outside the gene matches: 16. CDR3 DNA sequence: TGTGCCAGCAGCTTACTCTGCCTTAGGCGGGAGGCCCCTTCCTACGAGCAGTACTTC. Amino acids: CASSLLCLRREAPSYEQYF.

The genes are TRBV5-4 and TRBJ1-3; D possibly corresponds to TRBD1 (6 bases). The germline V gene has CDR1 SGHNT and CDR2 YYREEE (reference sequence). The CDR3 covers 15 residues. Between the trimmed V and J ends, which lost 0 bases and 0 bases, there was a span of 7 bases. The CDR3 loop reads CASSLVTGSGNTIYF. The CDR3 DNA is TGTGCCAGCAGCTTGGTGACAGGCTCTGGAAACACCATATATTTT.

Only one count was recorded for this clone. The CDR3 DNA follows: TGTGCCAGCAGTTTATGCAACAGCGATTTAACCTACGATAAGGCCTACGAGCAGTACTTC. It encodes CASSLCNSDLTYDKAYEQYF. This chain connects TRBV28 to TRBJ2-7; D is undetermined. Looked up from germline, CDR1 is MDHEN and CDR2 is SYDVKM. The CDR3 totals 20 residues. V lost 0 bases and J 2 bases, leaving 26 bases between the germline ends.

The chain combines TRBV10-1 with TRBJ2-5; D ambiguous. The V end was cut by 2 bases, the J end by 7 bases, with 17 bases between. This CDR3 spans 15 amino acids. The V gene's germline CDR1 is WNHNN and CDR2 SYGVQD (reference sequence). CDR3 bases: TGCGCCAGCAGTGAGGAGGACCCCCTCCGGAGGACCCAGTACTTC. Amino acids: CASSEEDPLRRTQYF.

CDR3 in DNA: TGTGCCAGTAGGGGGAGTAGGGTAGGAGCGAACACCGGGGAGCTGTTTTTT. Translation: CASRGSRVGANTGELFF. The J gene is TRBJ2-2, the V gene TRBV19; maybe TRBD2 (5 bases). The germline gives CDR1 LNHDA, CDR2 SQIVND (reference sequence). V lost 6 bases and J 0 bases, leaving 17 bases between the germline ends. The CDR3 loop spans 17 amino acids.

This clone was observed a single time. The chain uses TRBV5-5 and TRBJ2-7; D gene ambiguous. Trimming removed 0 bases at V and 6 bases at J, with 10 bases between. In germline, CDR1 is SGHKS, CDR2 YYEKEE (reference sequence). This CDR3 contains 13 residues. CDR3 protein: CASSLVYSGEQYF. Here the CDR3 DNA reads TGTGCCAGCAGCTTGGTTTACTCTGGCGAGCAGTACTTC.

The chain combines TRBV28 with TRBJ1-4; perhaps TRBD1 as D (5 bases). Trimming cost V 5 bases and J 0 bases, with 25 bases left between them. In germline, CDR1 is MDHEN, CDR2 SYDVKM. This CDR3 is built from 20 residues. The CDR3, as DNA: TGTGCCAGCAGTCTCCTCCTGCGGGCAGGGAGGGAAGCAACTAATGAAAAACTGTTTTTT. Translation: CASSLLLRAGREATNEKLFF.

The V call is TRBV19, the J call TRBJ2-4, with D maybe TRBD2 (5 bases). The CDR3 totals 14 residues. V dropped 0 bases and J dropped 6 bases, with 9 bases sitting between them. CDR1 LNHDA and CDR2 SQIVND come from the germline V gene (reference sequence). This CDR3 is CASSIDRELNIQYF. DNA of the CDR3: TGTGCCAGTAGTATAGATCGGGAACTAAACATTCAGTACTTC.

The gene calls are TRBV10-1 and TRBJ2-7; D is ambiguous. CDR3 length equals 14 residues. The V gene's germline CDR1 is WNHNN and CDR2 SYGVQD (reference sequence). V was pared by 3 bases and J by 7 bases, with 16 bases between. DNA for the CDR3: TGCGCCAGCAGTGACGGCGGATTTAGAGCAGAGCAGTACTTC. This gives the protein CASSDGGFRAEQYF.

CDR3: CASSPRVTLRVEQFF. The CDR3, as DNA: TGTGCCAGCAGCCCGAGGGTTACACTACGGGTTGAGCAGTTCTTC. J is TRBJ2-1 and V is TRBV27, with D maybe TRBD2 (5 bases). V lost 6 bases, J lost 9 bases, and 21 bases lay in between. This CDR3 is built from 15 residues. CDR1 is MNHEY, CDR2 SMNVEV, per germline (reference sequence).